This TCR beta chain was captured in a study of T cells after yellow fever vaccination. As for this clonotype: Its antigen is still unknown.

Study-wide points: FACS-sorted repertoires could contain abundant clonotypes contaminating from the bulk population. Weaker, the secondary response had a peak occurring faster, on day 5 versus 15.

CDR1 WSHSY and CDR2 SAAADI come from the germline V gene. Trimming left V 6 bases short and J 7 bases short, with 18 bases between. This CDR3 comprises 14 residues. TCRdb analysed the 5' RACE reads with MiXCR anew, one entry per CDR3 protein. The sample holds about 630,000 distinct CDR3 sequences, over 9% seen once. The rearrangement links TRBV10-2 to TRBJ1-1, with a possible D match to TRBD1 (5 bases). This clonotype originated in a man aged 25-45 years who received the YFV17D yellow fever vaccine. The input for sequencing was PBMCs, taken on the day of the yellow fever booster vaccination. CDR3 region: CASRELGQSGEAFF. The CDR3, as DNA: TGCGCCAGCAGAGAGCTAGGACAATCGGGTGAAGCTTTCTTT.